This TCR beta chain appears in the sequencing data of a study of blood T cell repertoires in COVID-19. For the study at large: COVID-19 samples, acute and convalescent, were from the United States, Italy and Spain.

As processed by the authors: Reference gene primer amplification gave estimated nucleated cell counts. Repertoires were generated with immunoSEQ multiplex PCR, while TCRdb's copy carries only in-frame clones and drops some. For V, J and clone size, that table is used; D and trimming come from the DNA. The data contain over 450,000 clones, about 91% of them singletons. V gave up 3 bases and J gave up 9 bases; unmatched junction bases: 7. Germline assignment: CDR1 SEHNR and CDR2 FQNEAQ (reference sequence). There are 15 residues in the CDR3. Sequencing was carried out using peripheral blood. The chain couples TRBV7-9 to TRBJ2-6; TRBD2 matches 8 bases. The sequence was obtained from a man aged 18 to 30 with COVID-19, enrolled during active disease. CDR3 nucleotide sequence: TGTGCCAGCAGCTTCCTAGCGGGCTCGGTCAACGTCCTGACTTTC. Translated: CASSFLAGSVNVLTF.